The 15 T cell receptor beta chains in this list originate from one sample, sequenced in a study of T cells in Graves' hyperthyroidism and ophthalmopathy. TCR beta CDR3 region amplification was performed from RNA transcripts. The TCR CDR3 was amplified in a first-round RT-PCR using the HTBI primer set. Using its own MiXCR run on the multiplex PCR reads, TCRdb lists one record per CDR3 protein. The sample has a few hundred thousand distinct CDR3 sequences; 15% to 18% are singletons. The source material was blood. Every receptor here comes from a woman in her thirties with Graves' hyperthyroidism.

The chain couples TRBV7-9 to TRBJ1-1; D perhaps matches TRBD1 (5 bases). Germline V lookup: CDR1 SEHNR, CDR2 FQNEAQ (reference sequence). Trimming stripped 5 bases from V and 2 bases from J, with 21 bases between. The CDR3 loop spans 17 amino acids. The CDR3 bases are TGTGCCAGCAGCCCACTAGCGGGGCAGAGAAGTAACACTGAAGCTTTCTTT. Translating gives CASSPLAGQRSNTEAFF.

The J gene is TRBJ2-3, the V gene TRBV5-1; 9 positions agree with TRBD2. Germline loops: CDR1 SGHRS, CDR2 YFSETQ. The CDR3 spans 16 residues. V lost 4 bases and J lost 5; bases outside the gene matches: 11. CDR3 sequence reads: CASSRNSGSRKDTQYF. Here the CDR3 DNA reads TGCGCCAGCAGCAGAAATAGCGGGAGCAGGAAAGATACGCAGTATTTT.

This chain joins TRBV4-1 and TRBJ2-7; 8 bases agree with TRBD2. The junction had 9 bases not matched to a gene; V was cut back by 3 bases and J by 2 bases. The CDR3 is made up of 16 amino acids. Germline CDR1 and CDR2: MGHRA and YSYEKL. Here the CDR3 reads CASSQGSGRGTYEQYF. CDR3 bases: TGCGCCAGCAGCCAGGGCAGCGGGAGAGGGACCTACGAGCAGTACTTC.

This clonotype was seen ten or more times. V is TRBV6-2 or TRBV6-3 and J is TRBJ1-2, with D uncertain. Germline-derived CDR1 and CDR2 are MNHEY and SVGEGT. The CDR3 length is 14 residues. Trimming stripped 2 bases from V and 8 bases from J, with 15 bases between. The CDR3 here is CASSYRNEGRGYTF. CDR3 in DNA: TGTGCCAGCAGTTACAGAAACGAAGGCAGGGGCTACACCTTC.

This clonotype was detected many times. The chain has TRBV7-3 and TRBJ2-3; D is perhaps TRBD2 (6 bases). The germline V and J ends were trimmed by 0 bases and 4 bases, with 11 bases remaining between them. From germline, CDR1 is SGHTA and CDR2 FQGTGA. This CDR3 is 15 amino acids long. In nucleotides, the CDR3 is TGTGCCAGCAGCTTAACGGGAGGAGCCTCAGATACGCAGTATTTT. Its translation is CASSLTGGASDTQYF. Based on the CDR3 plus reference TRBV7-3 and TRBJ2-3, the full variable domain is GAGVSQTPSNKVTEKGKYVELRCDPISGHTALYWYRQSLGQGPEFLIYFQGTGAADDSGLPNDRFFAVRPEGSVSTLKIQRTERGDSAVYLCASSLTGGASDTQYFGPGTRLTVL.

This clonotype was counted a few times. The V call is TRBV24-1, the J call TRBJ2-5, with 13 bases lining up with TRBD2. The CDR3 length is 16 residues. Germline CDR1 is KGHDR and CDR2 is SFDVKD. After removal of 1 base from V and 5 bases from J, the junction contained 3 bases not matched to a gene. CDR3 nucleotide sequence: TGTGCCACCAGTGATTTACTAGCGGGAGGGTTGGAGACCCAGTACTTC. It translates to CATSDLLAGGLETQYF.

The chain combines TRBV28 with TRBJ1-3, with 10 bases fitting TRBD1. Germline lookup yields CDR1 MDHEN and CDR2 SYDVKM. The V gene end was trimmed by 10 bases and the J gene end by 7 bases; junction bases not matched to a gene: 10. The CDR3 loop spans 14 amino acids. The CDR3 loop reads CAITTGGAFNTIYF. The CDR3 nucleotides are TGTGCCATTACGACAGGGGGCGCGTTCAACACCATATATTTT.

The rearrangement links TRBV28 to TRBJ2-7; no clear D. The germline CDR1 and CDR2 sequences are MDHEN and SYDVKM. The ends were cut back, 1 base at V and 1 base at J, with 5 bases in the middle. The CDR3 has 13 amino acids. The CDR3 reads CASSLSQSYEQYF. The CDR3 DNA is TGTGCCAGCAGTTTATCCCAGTCCTACGAGCAGTACTTC.

This clonotype was found many times. The V and J genes are TRBV5-5 and TRBJ2-2, with 9 nucleotides matching TRBD2. The J segment lost 1 base and the V segment lost 6 bases, leaving 19 bases of the junction unmatched. The CDR3 runs to 20 residues. Germline CDR1 reads SGHKS; CDR2 reads YYEKEE (reference sequence). CDR3: CASILTPGLAGRRNTGELFF. CDR3 sequence (DNA): TGTGCCAGCATCCTAACTCCGGGACTAGCCGGACGAAGGAACACCGGGGAGCTGTTTTTT.

The rearrangement uses TRBV29-1 and TRBJ2-7; 10 bases are a match to TRBD1. CDR1 is SQVTM, CDR2 ANQGSEA, per germline. V dropped 5 bases and J dropped 6; count of bases not matched to a gene: 7. This CDR3 comprises 13 residues. As DNA, the CDR3 is TGCAGCGTTTCCCCTGACAGGGGGCCCGAGCAGTACTTC. It specifies CSVSPDRGPEQYF.

On this clonotype: A clone one base away is much larger, so this may be a read error. V usage is TRBV20-1 and J usage is TRBJ2-1; D is tentatively TRBD1 or TRBD2 (5 bases each). Trimming cost V 6 bases and J 5 bases, with 14 bases left between them. The CDR3 spans 13 residues. The germline gives CDR1 DFQATT, CDR2 SNEGSKA (reference sequence). CDR3 sequence reads: CSALGDGDNEQFF. CDR3 in DNA: TGCAGTGCCCTAGGGGACGGAGACAATGAGCAGTTCTTC.

This clonotype was detected only a few times. The V and J genes are TRBV6-1 and TRBJ2-7; 10 positions agree with TRBD2. This CDR3 spans 15 amino acids. The V segment lost 5 bases and the J segment 6 bases; nucleotides outside the gene matches: 10. The germline CDR1 and CDR2 sequences are MNHNS and SASEGT. Here the CDR3 DNA reads TGTGCCAGCAGTCTCCCGGGTAGCGGGAGGCGCGAGCAGTACTTC. Its translation is CASSLPGSGRREQYF.

This clonotype was observed at least ten times. The rearrangement joins TRBV7-9 to TRBJ1-2, with 7 bases lining up with TRBD1. In germline, CDR1 is SEHNR, CDR2 FQNEAQ (reference sequence). Trimming took 1 base from V and 2 from J; bases not matched to a gene: 1. The CDR3 spans 14 residues. DNA of the CDR3: TGTGCCAGCAGCTTAGAAGGGGGCAACTATGGCTACACCTTC. Its translation is CASSLEGGNYGYTF. The full variable domain, its missing parts supplied by reference TRBV7-9 and TRBJ1-2, is DTGVSQNPRHKITKRGQNVTFRCDPISEHNRLYWYRQTLGQGPEFLTYFQNEAQLEKSRLLSDRFSAERPKGSFSTLEIQRTEQGDSAMYLCASSLEGGNYGYTFGSGTRLTVV.

In this sample, this clonotype turned up many times. The chain employs TRBV2 and TRBJ1-2, with TRBD1 as a possible D gene (5 bases). Trimming left V 1 base short and J 8 bases short, with 8 bases between. CDR3 length: 12 amino acids. Per the germline V gene, CDR1 is SNHLY and CDR2 is FYNNEI. The CDR3 is CASSEGGYGYTF. In DNA form, the CDR3 reads TGTGCCAGCAGTGAAGGGGGGTACGGCTACACCTTC.

This clonotype was seen at least ten times. The chain has TRBV3-1 and TRBJ1-1, with D unresolved. CDR3 size: 14 residues. The V and J ends lost 0 bases and 7 bases respectively, with 12 bases between them. Germline assignment: CDR1 LGHDT and CDR2 YNNKEL (reference sequence). The CDR3 DNA reads as TGTGCCAGCAGCCAAGAAGGCTGGTACAGTGAAGCTTTCTTT. Translation gives CASSQEGWYSEAFF.